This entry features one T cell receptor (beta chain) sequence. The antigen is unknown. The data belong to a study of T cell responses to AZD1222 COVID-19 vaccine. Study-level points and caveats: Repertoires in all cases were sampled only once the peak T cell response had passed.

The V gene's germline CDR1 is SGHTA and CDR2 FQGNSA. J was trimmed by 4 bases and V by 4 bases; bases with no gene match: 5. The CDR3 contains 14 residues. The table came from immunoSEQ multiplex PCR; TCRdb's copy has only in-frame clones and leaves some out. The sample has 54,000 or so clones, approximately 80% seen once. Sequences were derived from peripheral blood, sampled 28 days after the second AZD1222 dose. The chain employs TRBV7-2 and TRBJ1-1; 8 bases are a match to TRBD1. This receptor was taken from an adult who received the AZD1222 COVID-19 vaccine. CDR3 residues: CASSSDRVFTEAFF. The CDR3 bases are TGTGCCAGCAGCTCGGACAGGGTTTTCACTGAAGCTTTCTTT. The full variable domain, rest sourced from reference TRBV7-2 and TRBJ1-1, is GAGVSQSPSNKVTEKGKDVELRCDPISGHTALYWYRQSLGQGLEFLIYFQGNSAPDKSGLPSDRFSAERTGGSVSTLTIQRTQQEDSAVYLCASSSDRVFTEAFFGQGTRLTVV.